The T cell receptor (beta chain) under discussion was sequenced for a study of cytomegalovirus exposure and HLA in healthy donors. General study findings and limits: Reportedly, cytomegalovirus status was diagnosed with high sensitivity and specificity. Presence/absence analysis assumed near-uniform sequencing depth across donors.

The CDR3 covers 11 residues. Trimming removed 6 bases at V and 6 bases at J, with 9 bases between. Germline V gene lookup returns CDR1 MNHEY and CDR2 SVGAGI. In the case of this clone: What it binds is not known.

The PCR was carried out with 60 Vbeta primers and 13 Jbeta primers. The assay was immunoSEQ multiplex PCR, and TCRdb's table has in-frame clones only and misses some. The sample has about 180,000 clones, under 80% seen once. V is TRBV6-5 and J is TRBJ2-7; D may be TRBD1 (6 bases). The sequenced material came from PBMCs. This receptor was obtained from a woman aged 25 to 39 in good health and CMV-seropositive. CDR3 coding DNA: TGTGCCAGCAGGCAGGGGTCCGAGCAGTACTTC. Translated: CASRQGSEQYF.